The entry below describes one TCR beta chain. This entry is derived from a study of blood T cell repertoires in COVID-19. Background on the study: The study drew acute and convalescent COVID-19 samples from the United States, Italy and Spain. PBMCs, B-cell-depleted T cells, or T cells provided the cDNA or gDNA that made up the material.

Under the authors' procedure: Amplifying reference gene primers gave estimates of nucleated cell counts. Clones were read by immunoSEQ multiplex PCR, and TCRdb kept only the in-frame ones, dropping some. Clone size and the V and J calls come from that table; the DNA yielded D and trimming. The data show about 80,000 clones, around 80% seen once. This TCR was recovered from an elderly man with active or convalescent COVID-19. The specimen sequenced was peripheral blood.

CDR3 nucleotide sequence: TGCGCCAGCAGTGAGTTAAGAGGAGGCGAGCAGTACTTC. Its protein product is CASSELRGGEQYF. The V gene is TRBV10-1, the J gene TRBJ2-7; weak D call: TRBD2 (5 bases). V was cut by 1 base and J by 6 bases, with 10 bases left in between. The CDR3 consists of 13 residues. Per germline, CDR1 WNHNN and CDR2 SYGVQD (reference sequence).